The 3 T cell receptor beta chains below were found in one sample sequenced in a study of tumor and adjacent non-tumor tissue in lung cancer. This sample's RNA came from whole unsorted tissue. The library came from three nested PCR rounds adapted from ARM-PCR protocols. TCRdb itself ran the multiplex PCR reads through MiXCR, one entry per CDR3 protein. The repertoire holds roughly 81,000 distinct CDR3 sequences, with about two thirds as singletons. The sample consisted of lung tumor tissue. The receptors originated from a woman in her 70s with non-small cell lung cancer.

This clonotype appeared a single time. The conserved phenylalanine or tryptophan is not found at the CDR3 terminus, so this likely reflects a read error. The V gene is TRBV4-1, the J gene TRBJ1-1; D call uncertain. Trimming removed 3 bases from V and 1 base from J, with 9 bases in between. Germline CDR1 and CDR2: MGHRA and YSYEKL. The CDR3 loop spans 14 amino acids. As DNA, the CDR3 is TGCGCCAGCAGCCACCGGGCAGGGAACACTGAAGCTTTCCTT. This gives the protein CASSHRAGNTEAFL.

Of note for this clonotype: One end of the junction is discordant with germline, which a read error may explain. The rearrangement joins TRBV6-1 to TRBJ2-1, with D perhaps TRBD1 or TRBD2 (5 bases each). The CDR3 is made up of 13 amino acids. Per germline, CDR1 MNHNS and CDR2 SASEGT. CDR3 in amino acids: CASSQRGTNELFF. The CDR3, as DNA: TGTGCCAGCAGCCAGAGGGGAACCAATGAGCTGTTCTTC.

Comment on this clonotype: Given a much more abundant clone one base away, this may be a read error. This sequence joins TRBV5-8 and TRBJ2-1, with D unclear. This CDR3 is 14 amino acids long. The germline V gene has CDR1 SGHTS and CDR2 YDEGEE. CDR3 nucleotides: TGTGCCAGCAGCTTTCCCCCATCCTCCAATGAGCAGTTCTTC. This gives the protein CASSFPPSSNEQFF.